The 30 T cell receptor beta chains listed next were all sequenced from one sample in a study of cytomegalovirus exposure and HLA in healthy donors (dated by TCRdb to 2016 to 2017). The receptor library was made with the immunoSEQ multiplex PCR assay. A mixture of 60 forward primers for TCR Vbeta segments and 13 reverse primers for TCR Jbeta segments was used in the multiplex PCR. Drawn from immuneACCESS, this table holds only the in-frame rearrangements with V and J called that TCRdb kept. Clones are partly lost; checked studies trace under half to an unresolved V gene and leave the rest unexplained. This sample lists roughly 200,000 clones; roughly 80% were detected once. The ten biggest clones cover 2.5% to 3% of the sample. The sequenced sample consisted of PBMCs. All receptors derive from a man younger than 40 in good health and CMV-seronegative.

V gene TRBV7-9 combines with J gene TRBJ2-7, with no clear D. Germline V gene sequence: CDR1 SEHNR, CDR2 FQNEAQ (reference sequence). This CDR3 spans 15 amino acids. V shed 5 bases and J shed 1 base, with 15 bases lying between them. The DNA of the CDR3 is TGTGCCAGCAGCCCCAGGATGAACCCTTCCTACGAGCAGTACTTC. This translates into CASSPRMNPSYEQYF.

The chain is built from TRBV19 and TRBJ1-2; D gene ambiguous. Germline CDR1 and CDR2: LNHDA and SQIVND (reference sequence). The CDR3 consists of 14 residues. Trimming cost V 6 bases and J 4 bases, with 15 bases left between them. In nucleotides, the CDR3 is TGTGCCAGTAGACATTTGCAGAACCTCTATGGCTACACCTTC. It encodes CASRHLQNLYGYTF.

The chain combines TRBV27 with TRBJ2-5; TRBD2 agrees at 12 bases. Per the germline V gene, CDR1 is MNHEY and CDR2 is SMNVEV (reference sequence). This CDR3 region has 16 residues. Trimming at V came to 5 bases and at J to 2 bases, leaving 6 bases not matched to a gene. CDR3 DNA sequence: TGTGCCAGCAGTGCGCTAGCGGGGGGGCGACAAGAGACCCAGTACTTC. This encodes CASSALAGGRQETQYF.

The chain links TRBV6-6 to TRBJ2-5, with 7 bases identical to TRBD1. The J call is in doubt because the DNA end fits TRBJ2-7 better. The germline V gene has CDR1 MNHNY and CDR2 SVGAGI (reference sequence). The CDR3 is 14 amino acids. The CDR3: CASSTGVAPYEQYF. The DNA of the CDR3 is TGTGCCAGCAGTACAGGGGTAGCACCCTACGAGCAGTACTTC.

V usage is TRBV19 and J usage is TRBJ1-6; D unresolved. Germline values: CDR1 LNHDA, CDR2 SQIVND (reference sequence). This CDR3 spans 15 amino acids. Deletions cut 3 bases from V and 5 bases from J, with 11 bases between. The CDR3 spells CASSMQVADNSPLHF. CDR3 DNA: TGTGCCAGTAGTATGCAAGTCGCGGATAATTCACCCCTCCACTTT.

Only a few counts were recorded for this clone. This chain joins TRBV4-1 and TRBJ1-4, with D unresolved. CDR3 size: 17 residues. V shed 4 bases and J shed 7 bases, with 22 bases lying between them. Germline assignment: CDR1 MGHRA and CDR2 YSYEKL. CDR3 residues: CASSLSGSLAVSEKLFF. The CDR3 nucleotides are TGCGCCAGCAGCCTATCCGGGAGTTTAGCAGTGAGTGAAAAACTGTTTTTT.

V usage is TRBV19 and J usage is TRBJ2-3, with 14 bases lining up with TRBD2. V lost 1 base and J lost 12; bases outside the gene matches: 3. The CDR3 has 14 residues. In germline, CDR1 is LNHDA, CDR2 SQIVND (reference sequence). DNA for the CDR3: TGTGCCAGTAGTATAGGGACTAGCGGGGGGCGACAGTATTTT. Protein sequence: CASSIGTSGGRQYF.

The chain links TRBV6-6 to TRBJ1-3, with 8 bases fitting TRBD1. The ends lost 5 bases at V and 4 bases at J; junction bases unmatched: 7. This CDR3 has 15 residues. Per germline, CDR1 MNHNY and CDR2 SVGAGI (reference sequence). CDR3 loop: CASSPGTGDGNTIYF. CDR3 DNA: TGTGCCAGCAGTCCCGGGACAGGAGACGGAAACACCATATATTTT.

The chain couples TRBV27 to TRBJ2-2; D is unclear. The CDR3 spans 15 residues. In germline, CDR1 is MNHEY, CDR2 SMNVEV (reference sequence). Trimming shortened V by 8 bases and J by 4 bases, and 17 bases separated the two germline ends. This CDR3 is CASSSLPRATGELFF. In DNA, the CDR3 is TGTGCCAGCTCGAGCCTACCCCGAGCCACCGGGGAGCTGTTTTTT.

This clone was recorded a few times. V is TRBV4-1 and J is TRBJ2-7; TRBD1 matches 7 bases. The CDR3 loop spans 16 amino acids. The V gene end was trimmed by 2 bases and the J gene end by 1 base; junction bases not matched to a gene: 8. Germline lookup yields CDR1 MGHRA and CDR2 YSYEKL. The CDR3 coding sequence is TGCGCCAGCAGCCAAAGGGGACCGGGACAGTCCTACGAGCAGTACTTC. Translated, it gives CASSQRGPGQSYEQYF.

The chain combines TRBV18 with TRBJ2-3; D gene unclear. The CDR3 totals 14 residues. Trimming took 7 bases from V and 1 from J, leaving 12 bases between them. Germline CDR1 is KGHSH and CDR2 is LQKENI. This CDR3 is CASLQSMGTDTQYF. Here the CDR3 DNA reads TGTGCCAGCTTGCAGTCGATGGGCACAGATACGCAGTATTTT.

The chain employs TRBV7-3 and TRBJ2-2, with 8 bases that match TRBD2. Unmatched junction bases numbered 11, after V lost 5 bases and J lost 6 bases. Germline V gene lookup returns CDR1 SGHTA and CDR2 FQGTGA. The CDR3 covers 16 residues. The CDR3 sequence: CASSLRRAGGPGELFF. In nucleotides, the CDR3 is TGTGCCAGCAGCCTTAGGAGGGCGGGGGGCCCCGGGGAGCTGTTTTTT. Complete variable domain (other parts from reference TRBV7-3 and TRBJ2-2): GAGVSQTPSNKVTEKGKYVELRCDPISGHTALYWYRQSLGQGPEFLIYFQGTGAADDSGLPNDRFFAVRPEGSVSTLKIQRTERGDSAVYLCASSLRRAGGPGELFFGEGSRLTVL.

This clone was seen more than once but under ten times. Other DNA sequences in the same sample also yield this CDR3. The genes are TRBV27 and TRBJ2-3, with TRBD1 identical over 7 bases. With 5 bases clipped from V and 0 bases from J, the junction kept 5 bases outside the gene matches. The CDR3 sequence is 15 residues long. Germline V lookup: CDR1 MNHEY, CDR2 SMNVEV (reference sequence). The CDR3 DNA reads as TGTGCCAGCAGTCCCCGGGACAGAAGCACAGATACGCAGTATTTT. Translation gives CASSPRDRSTDTQYF.

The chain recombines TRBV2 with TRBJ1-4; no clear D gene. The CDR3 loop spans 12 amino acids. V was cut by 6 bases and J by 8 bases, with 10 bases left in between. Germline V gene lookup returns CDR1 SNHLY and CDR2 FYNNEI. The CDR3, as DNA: TGTGCCAGCAGGGCTACTAGGGAAAAACTGTTTTTT. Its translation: CASRATREKLFF.

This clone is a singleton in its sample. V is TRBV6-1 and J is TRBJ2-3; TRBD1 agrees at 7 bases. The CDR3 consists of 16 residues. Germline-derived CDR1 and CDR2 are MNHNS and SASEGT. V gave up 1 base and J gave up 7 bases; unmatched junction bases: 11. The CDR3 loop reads CASSEDGQDRRNTQYF. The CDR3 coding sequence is TGTGCCAGCAGTGAAGACGGACAGGACAGGCGAAATACGCAGTATTTT.

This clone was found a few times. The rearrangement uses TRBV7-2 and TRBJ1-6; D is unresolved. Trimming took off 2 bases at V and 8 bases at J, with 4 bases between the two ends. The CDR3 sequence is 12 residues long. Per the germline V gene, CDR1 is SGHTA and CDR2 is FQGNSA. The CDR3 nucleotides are TGTGCCAGCAGCTTACCCTATTCACCCCTCCACTTT. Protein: CASSLPYSPLHF.

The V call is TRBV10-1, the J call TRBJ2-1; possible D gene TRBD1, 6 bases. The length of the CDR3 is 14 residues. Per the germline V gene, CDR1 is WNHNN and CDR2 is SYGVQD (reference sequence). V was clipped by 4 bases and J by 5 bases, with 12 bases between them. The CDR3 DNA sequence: TGCGCCAGCAGTGGGTCGAGACAGGACAATGAGCAGTTCTTC. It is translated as CASSGSRQDNEQFF.

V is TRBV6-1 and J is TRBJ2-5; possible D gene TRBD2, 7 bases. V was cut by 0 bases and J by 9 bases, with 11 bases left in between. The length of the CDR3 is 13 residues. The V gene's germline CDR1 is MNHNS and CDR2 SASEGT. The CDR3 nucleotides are TGTGCCAGCAGTGAAGCATCGGGGGGCCCCCAGTACTTC. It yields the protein CASSEASGGPQYF.

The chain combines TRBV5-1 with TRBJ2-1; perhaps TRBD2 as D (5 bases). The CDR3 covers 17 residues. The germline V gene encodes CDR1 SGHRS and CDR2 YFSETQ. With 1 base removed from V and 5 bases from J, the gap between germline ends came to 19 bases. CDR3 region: CASSLRVGGSSDNEQFF. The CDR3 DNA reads TGCGCCAGCAGCTTGAGGGTGGGCGGGTCTTCAGACAATGAGCAGTTCTTC.

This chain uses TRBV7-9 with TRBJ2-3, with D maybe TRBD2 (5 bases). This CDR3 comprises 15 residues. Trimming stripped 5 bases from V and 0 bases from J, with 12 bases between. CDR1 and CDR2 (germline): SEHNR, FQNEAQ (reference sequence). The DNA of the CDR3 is TGTGCCAGCAGCGCCCAAGGGAGTAGCACAGATACGCAGTATTTT. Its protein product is CASSAQGSSTDTQYF. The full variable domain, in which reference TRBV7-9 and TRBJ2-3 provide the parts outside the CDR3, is DTGVSQNPRHKITKRGQNVTFRCDPISEHNRLYWYRQTLGQGPEFLTYFQNEAQLEKSRLLSDRFSAERPKGSFSTLEIQRTEQGDSAMYLCASSAQGSSTDTQYFGPGTRLTVL.

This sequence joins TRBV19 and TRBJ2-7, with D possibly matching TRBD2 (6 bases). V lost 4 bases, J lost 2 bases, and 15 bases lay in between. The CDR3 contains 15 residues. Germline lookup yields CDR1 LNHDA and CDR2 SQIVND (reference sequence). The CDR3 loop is CASSTTRDSPYEQYF. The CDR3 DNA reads TGTGCCAGTAGTACGACTAGGGACTCCCCCTACGAGCAGTACTTC.

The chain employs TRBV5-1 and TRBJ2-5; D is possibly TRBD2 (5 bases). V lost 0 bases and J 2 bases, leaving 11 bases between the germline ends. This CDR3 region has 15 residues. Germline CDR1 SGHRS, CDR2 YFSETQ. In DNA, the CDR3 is TGCGCCAGCAGCTTGGTTTCGAGGGTTCAAGAGACCCAGTACTTC. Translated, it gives CASSLVSRVQETQYF.

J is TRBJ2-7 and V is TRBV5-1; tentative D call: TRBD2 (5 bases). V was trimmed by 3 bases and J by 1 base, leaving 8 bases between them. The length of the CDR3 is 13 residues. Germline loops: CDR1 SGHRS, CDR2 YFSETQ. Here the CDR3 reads CASSSTGSYEQYF. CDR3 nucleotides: TGCGCCAGCAGCTCCACGGGGTCCTACGAGCAGTACTTC.

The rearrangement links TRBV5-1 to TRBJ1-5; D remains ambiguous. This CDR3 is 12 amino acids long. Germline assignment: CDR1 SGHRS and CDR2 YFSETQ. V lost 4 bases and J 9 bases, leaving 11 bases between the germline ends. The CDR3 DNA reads TGCGCCAGCAGCCCCCAGAGGCGGCCCCAGCATTTT. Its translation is CASSPQRRPQHF.

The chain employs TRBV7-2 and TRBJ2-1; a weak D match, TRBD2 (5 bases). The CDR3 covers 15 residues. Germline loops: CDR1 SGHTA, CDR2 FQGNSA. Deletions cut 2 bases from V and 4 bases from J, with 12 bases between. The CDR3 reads CASSLNPSRYNEQFF. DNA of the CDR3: TGTGCCAGCAGCTTAAACCCTAGCAGGTACAATGAGCAGTTCTTC. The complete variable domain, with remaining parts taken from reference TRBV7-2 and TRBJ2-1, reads GAGVSQSPSNKVTEKGKDVELRCDPISGHTALYWYRQSLGQGLEFLIYFQGNSAPDKSGLPSDRFSAERTGGSVSTLTIQRTQQEDSAVYLCASSLNPSRYNEQFFGPGTRLTVL.

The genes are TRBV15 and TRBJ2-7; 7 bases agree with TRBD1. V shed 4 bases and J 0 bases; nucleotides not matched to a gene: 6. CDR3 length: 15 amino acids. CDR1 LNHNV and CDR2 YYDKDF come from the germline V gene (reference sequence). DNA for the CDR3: TGTGCCACCAGCACCTCAGACAGGGACTCCTACGAGCAGTACTTC. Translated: CATSTSDRDSYEQYF.

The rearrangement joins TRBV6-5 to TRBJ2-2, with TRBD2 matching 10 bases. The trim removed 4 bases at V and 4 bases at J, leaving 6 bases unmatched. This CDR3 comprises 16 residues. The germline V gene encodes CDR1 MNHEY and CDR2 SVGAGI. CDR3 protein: CASSSLAGAITGELFF. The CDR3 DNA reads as TGTGCCAGCAGTTCCCTAGCGGGGGCGATCACCGGGGAGCTGTTTTTT.

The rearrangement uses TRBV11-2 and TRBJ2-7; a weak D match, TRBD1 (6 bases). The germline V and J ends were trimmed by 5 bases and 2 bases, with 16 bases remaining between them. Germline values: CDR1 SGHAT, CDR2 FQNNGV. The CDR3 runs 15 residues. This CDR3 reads CASSLTGTNPYEQYF. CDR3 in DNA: TGTGCCAGCAGCCTAACCGGGACAAACCCCTACGAGCAGTACTTC.

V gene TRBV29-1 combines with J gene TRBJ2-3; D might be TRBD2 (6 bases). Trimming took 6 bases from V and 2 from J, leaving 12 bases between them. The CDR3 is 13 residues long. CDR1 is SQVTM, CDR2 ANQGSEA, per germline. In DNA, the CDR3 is TGCAGCGTACGCGGGGCCCTCACAGATACGCAGTATTTT. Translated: CSVRGALTDTQYF.

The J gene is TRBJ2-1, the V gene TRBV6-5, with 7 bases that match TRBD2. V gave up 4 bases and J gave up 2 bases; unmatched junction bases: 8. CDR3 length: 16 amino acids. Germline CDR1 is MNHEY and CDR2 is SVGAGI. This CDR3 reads CASSSPGLGAYNEQFF. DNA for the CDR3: TGTGCCAGCAGTTCCCCCGGACTAGGCGCCTACAATGAGCAGTTCTTC.